This record covers a single T cell receptor beta chain. This entry comes from a study of sequential checkpoint blockade in melanoma. Treatment: randomized to nivolumab then ipilimumab (arm A) or the reverse (arm B). PBMC sorting kept live CD3+CD8+ cells without CD19 or CD56. Sequencing used immunoSEQ multiplex PCR; TCRdb keeps in-frame clones, though not all of them. This repertoire shows roughly 6,000 clones, around 48% found once; its top ten account for around 27%. With V trimmed by 2 bases and J by 2 bases, 1 base remained unmatched. CDR1 and CDR2 from the germline V gene are MNHEY and SVGAGI. The CDR3 is 14 residues long.

The TCR comes from a human patient with melanoma. Some clones in this sample may be carry-over from other donors' samples. This specimen was CD8+ T cells sorted from blood (inferred from file names), taken from a patient given nivolumab and ipilimumab in sequence. This chain uses TRBV6-5 with TRBJ1-1, with TRBD1 matching over 8 bases. CDR3 protein: CASSYGQGNTEAFF. The CDR3 region has the DNA TGTGCCAGCAGTTACGGACAGGGCAACACTGAAGCTTTCTTT.